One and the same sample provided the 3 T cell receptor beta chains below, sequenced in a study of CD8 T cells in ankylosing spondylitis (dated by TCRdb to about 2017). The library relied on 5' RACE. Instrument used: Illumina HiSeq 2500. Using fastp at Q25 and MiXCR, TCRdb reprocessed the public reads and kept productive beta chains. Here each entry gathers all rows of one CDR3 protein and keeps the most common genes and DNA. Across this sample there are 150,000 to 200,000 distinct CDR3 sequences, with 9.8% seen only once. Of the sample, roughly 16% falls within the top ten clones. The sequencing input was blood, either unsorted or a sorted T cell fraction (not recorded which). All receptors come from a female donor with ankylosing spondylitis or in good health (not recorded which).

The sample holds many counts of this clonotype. The CDR3, as DNA: TGCAGCGTTGCACGGGGCACCGGGGAGCTGTTTTTT. Translated: CSVARGTGELFF. This chain joins TRBV29-1 and TRBJ2-2; D may be TRBD2 (5 bases). The CDR3 extends over 12 amino acids. Looked up from germline, CDR1 is SQVTM and CDR2 is ANQGSEA. Trimming shortened V by 4 bases and J by 4 bases, and 7 bases separated the two germline ends.

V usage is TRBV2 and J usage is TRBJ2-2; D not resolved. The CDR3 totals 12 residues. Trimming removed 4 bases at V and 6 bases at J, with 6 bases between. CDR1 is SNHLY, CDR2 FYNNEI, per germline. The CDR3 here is CASSGGAGELFF. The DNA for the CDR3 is TGTGCCAGCAGTGGAGGCGCCGGGGAGCTGTTTTTT.

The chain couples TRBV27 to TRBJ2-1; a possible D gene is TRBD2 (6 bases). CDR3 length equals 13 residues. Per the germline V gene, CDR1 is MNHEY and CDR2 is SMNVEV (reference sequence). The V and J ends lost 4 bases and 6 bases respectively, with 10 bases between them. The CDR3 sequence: CASSWQGGNEQFF. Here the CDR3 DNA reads TGTGCCAGCAGTTGGCAGGGAGGCAATGAGCAGTTCTTC.